Following are 3 T cell receptor beta chains from one sample sequenced in a study of T cells in Graves' hyperthyroidism and ophthalmopathy. The TCR beta CDR3 regions underwent amplification using RNA transcripts as the source. Primed by the HTBI set, a first-round RT-PCR was run on the TCR CDR3. MiXCR, run by TCRdb on the multiplex PCR reads, gives a single entry per CDR3 protein. Of about 340,000 distinct CDR3 sequences in the sample, 18% were seen once. Sequencing was done on a sample of blood. These receptors were obtained from a woman between 50 and 59 years old with Graves' hyperthyroidism.

This CDR3 reads CASSGALSYNSPLHF. Here the CDR3 DNA reads TGTGCCAGCAGTGGCGCCTTGTCCTATAATTCACCCCTCCACTTT. The rearrangement links TRBV6-1 to TRBJ1-6; D uncertain. CDR3 size: 15 residues. Trimming shortened V by 4 bases and J by 1 base, and 8 bases separated the two germline ends. Germline V gene lookup returns CDR1 MNHNS and CDR2 SASEGT.

This clonotype occurred many times. This chain links TRBV28 with TRBJ1-3; D unresolved. Trimming pared 5 bases from V and 7 bases from J, leaving 9 bases between. CDR1 and CDR2 (germline): MDHEN, SYDVKM. This CDR3 has 12 residues. CDR3 amino acids: CASSPHGNTIYF. The CDR3 DNA sequence: TGTGCCAGCAGTCCGCATGGGAACACCATATATTTT.

This clonotype occurred many times. This rearrangement joins TRBV18 to TRBJ1-2, with D perhaps matching TRBD1 (5 bases). The CDR3 is 15 residues long. The V gene's germline CDR1 is KGHSH and CDR2 LQKENI. The V gene lost 6 bases and the J gene lost 3 bases, with 17 bases spanning the gap. The CDR3 is CASSSGTSKDYGYTF. DNA for the CDR3: TGTGCCAGCTCGTCCGGGACTTCCAAAGACTATGGCTACACCTTC.